This T cell receptor (beta chain) was recorded in a study of blood T cells in healthy people across ages. Remarks on this clonotype: Its matching antigen is unknown.

Alongside a J-beta primer mix, a sample-barcoded 5' primer served in a second PCR lasting about 7 to 12 cycles. TCRdb redid the calling of the 5' RACE reads with MiXCR, one entry per CDR3 protein. The repertoire has 1,300,000 or so distinct CDR3 sequences, around 59% of them found once; the top ten carry 6.5% to 8%. Isolation per sample recovered at least 6 million PBMCs. General observations from the study: Donor CMV infection status was unknown, possibly confounding age-related changes in expanded clonotypes. Diversity estimates drawn from one million T cells were deemed underestimates.

CDR3 length: 15 residues. V was pared by 0 bases and J by 4 bases, with 4 bases of the junction left unmatched. Germline assignment: CDR1 SGHRS and CDR2 YFSETQ. This chain links TRBV5-1 with TRBJ1-1, with TRBD1 matching 9 bases. Material: blood. The receptor's source is a man younger than 35 in good health. The CDR3 DNA is TGCGCCAGCAGCTTGGTGTACAGGGGGCCCACTGAAGCTTTCTTT. It codes for CASSLVYRGPTEAFF.